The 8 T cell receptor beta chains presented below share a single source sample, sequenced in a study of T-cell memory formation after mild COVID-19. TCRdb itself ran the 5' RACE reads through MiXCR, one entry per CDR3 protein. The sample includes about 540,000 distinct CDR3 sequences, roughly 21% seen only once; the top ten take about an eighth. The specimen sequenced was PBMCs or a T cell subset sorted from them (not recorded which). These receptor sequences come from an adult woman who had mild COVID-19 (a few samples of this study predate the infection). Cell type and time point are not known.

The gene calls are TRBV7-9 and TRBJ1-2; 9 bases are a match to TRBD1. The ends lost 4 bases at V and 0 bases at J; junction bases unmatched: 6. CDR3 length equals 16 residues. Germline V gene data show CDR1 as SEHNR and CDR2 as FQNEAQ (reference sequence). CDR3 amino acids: CASSSRDRDSNYGYTF. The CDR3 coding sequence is TGTGCCAGCAGCTCCCGGGACAGGGATTCTAACTATGGCTACACCTTC. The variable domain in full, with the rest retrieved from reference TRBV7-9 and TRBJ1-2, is DTGVSQNPRHKITKRGQNVTFRCDPISEHNRLYWYRQTLGQGPEFLTYFQNEAQLEKSRLLSDRFSAERPKGSFSTLEIQRTEQGDSAMYLCASSSRDRDSNYGYTFGSGTRLTVV.

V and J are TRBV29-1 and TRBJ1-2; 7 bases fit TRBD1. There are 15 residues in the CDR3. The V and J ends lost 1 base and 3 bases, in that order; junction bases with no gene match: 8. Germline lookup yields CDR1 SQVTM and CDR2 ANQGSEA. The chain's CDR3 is CSVEGAGGLDYGYTF. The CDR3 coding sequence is TGCAGCGTTGAAGGGGCAGGGGGGTTGGACTATGGCTACACCTTC.

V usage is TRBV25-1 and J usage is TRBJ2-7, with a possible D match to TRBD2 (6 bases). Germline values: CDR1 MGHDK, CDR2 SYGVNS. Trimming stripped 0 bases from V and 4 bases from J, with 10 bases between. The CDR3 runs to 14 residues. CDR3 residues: CASSEYGGRYEQYF. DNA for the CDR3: TGTGCCAGCAGTGAATACGGGGGTAGGTACGAGCAGTACTTC.

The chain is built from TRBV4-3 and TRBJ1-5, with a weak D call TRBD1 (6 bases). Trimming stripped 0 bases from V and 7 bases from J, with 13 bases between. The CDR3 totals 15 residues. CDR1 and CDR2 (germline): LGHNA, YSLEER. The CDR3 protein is CASSQELGGVQPQHF. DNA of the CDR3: TGCGCCAGCAGCCAAGAATTGGGGGGCGTGCAGCCCCAGCATTTT.

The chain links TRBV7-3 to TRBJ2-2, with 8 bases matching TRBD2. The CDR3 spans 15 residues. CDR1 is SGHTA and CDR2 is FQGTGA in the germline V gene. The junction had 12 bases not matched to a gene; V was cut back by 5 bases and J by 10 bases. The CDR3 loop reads CASSTNGGAYEELFF. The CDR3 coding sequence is TGTGCCAGCAGCACAAACGGGGGGGCCTACGAGGAGCTGTTTTTT.

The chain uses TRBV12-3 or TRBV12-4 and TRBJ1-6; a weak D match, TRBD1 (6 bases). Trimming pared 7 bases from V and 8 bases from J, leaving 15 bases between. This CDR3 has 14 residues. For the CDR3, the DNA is TGTGCCAGCACCTCCTCGGGGGGCTATTCACCCCTCCACTTT. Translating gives CASTSSGGYSPLHF.

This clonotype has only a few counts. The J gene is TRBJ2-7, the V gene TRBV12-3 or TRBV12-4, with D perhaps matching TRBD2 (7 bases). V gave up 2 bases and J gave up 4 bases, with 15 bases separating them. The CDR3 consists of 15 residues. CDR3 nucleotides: TGTGCCAGCAGTTTAAACTCGCGGGGGCCATACGAGCAGTACTTC. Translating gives CASSLNSRGPYEQYF.

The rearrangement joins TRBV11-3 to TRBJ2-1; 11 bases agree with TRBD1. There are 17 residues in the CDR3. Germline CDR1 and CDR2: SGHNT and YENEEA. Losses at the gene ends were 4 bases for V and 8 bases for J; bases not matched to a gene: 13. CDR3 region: CASSSYPPGQGGDEQFF. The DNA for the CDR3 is TGTGCCAGCAGCTCCTATCCGCCGGGACAGGGGGGCGATGAGCAGTTCTTC.